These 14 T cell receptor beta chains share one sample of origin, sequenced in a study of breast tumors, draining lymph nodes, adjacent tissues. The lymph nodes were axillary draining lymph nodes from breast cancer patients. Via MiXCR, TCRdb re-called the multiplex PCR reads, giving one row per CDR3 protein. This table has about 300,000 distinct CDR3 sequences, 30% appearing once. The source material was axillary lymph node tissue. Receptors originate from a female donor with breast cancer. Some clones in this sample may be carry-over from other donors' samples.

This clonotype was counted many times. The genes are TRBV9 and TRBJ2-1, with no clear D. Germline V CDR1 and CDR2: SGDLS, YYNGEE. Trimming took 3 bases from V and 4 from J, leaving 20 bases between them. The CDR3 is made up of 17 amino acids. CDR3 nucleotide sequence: TGTGCCAGCAGCGAGTCCAGGTCCCACACCTCTTACAATGAGCAGTTCTTC. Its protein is CASSESRSHTSYNEQFF.

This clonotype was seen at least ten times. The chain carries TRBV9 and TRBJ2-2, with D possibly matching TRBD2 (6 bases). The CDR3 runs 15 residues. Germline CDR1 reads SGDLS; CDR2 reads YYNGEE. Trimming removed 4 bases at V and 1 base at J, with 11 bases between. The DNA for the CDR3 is TGTGCCAGCAGCCCCAGACTAGGGAACACCGGGGAGCTGTTTTTT. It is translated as CASSPRLGNTGELFF.

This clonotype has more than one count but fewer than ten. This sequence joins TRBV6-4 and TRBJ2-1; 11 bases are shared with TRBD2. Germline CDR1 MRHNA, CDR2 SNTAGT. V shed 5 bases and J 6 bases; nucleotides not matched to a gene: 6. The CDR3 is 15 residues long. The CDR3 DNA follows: TGTGCCAGCAGTCTACTAGCGGGAGAGGGCAATGAGCAGTTCTTC. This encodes CASSLLAGEGNEQFF.

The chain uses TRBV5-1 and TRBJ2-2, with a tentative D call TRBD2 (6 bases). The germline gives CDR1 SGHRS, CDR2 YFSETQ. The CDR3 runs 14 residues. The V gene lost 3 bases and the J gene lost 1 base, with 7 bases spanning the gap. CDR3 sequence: CASSWGVNTGELFF. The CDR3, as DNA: TGCGCCAGCAGCTGGGGGGTGAACACCGGGGAGCTGTTTTTT. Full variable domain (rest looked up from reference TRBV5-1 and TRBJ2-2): KAGVTQTPRYLIKTRGQQVTLSCSPISGHRSVSWYQQTPGQGLQFLFEYFSETQRNKGNFPGRFSGRQFSNSRSEMNVSTLELGDSALYLCASSWGVNTGELFFGEGSRLTVL.

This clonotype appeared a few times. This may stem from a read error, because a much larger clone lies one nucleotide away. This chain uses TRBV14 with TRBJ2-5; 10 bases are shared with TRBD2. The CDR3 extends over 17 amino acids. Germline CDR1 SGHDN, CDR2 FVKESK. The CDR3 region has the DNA TGTGCCAGCAGCGGACTAGCGGATATTAGGTCCCAAGCGACCCAGTACTTC. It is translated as CASSGLADIRSQATQYF.

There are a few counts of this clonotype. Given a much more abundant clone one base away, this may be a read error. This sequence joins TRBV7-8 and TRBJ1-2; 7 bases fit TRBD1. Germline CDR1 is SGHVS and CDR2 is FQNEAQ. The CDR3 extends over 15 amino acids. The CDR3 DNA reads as TGTGCCAGCAGCCCAATGACAGGGTCTTTGGGGGGCTACCCCTTC. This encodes CASSPMTGSLGGYPF.

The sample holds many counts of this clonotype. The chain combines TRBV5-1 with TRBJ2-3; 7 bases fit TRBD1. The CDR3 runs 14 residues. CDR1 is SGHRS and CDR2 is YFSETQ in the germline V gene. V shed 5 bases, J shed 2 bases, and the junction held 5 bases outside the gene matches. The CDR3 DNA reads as TGCGCCAGCAGTACAGGGGATGCCACAGATACGCAGTATTTT. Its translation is CASSTGDATDTQYF.

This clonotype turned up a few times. The CDR3 spells CSAPAGLLAGGYYNEQFF. CDR3 sequence (DNA): TGCAGTGCGCCGGCTGGACTACTAGCGGGAGGTTACTACAATGAGCAGTTCTTC. The chain joins TRBV20-1 to TRBJ2-1; 12 nucleotides line up with TRBD2. The CDR3 runs to 18 residues. Trimming cost V 6 bases and J 3 bases; bases outside gene matches: 15. Germline CDR1 DFQATT, CDR2 SNEGSKA (reference sequence).

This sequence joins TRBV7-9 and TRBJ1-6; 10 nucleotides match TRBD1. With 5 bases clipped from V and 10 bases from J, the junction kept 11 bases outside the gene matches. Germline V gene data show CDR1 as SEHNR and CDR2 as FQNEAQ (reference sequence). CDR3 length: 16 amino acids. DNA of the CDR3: TGTGCCAGCAGCCGCGAGACAGGGGGCGCTGGGTCACCCCTCCACTTT. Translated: CASSRETGGAGSPLHF. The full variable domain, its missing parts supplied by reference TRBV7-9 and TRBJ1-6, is DTGVSQNPRHKITKRGQNVTFRCDPISEHNRLYWYRQTLGQGPEFLTYFQNEAQLEKSRLLSDRFSAERPKGSFSTLEIQRTEQGDSAMYLCASSRETGGAGSPLHFGNGTRLTVT.

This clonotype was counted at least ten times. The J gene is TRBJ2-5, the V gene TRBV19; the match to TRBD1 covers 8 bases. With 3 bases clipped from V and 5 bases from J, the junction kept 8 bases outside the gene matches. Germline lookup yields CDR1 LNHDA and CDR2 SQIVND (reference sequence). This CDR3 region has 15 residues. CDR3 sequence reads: CASSIPAGGFETQYF. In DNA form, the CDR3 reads TGTGCCAGTAGTATCCCGGCAGGGGGCTTTGAGACCCAGTACTTC.

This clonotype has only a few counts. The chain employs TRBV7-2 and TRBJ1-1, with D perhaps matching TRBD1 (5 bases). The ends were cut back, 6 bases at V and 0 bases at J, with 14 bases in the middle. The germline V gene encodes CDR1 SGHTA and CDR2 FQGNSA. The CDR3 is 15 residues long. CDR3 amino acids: CASSPNQGMNTEAFF. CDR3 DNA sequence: TGTGCCAGCAGTCCTAACCAGGGTATGAACACTGAAGCTTTCTTT.

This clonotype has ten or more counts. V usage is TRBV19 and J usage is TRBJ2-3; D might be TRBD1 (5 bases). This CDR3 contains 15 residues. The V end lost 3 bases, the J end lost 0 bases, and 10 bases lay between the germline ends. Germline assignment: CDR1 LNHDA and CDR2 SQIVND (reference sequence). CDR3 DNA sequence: TGTGCCAGTAGTATCTTAGGGGCGAGCACAGATACGCAGTATTTT. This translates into CASSILGASTDTQYF.

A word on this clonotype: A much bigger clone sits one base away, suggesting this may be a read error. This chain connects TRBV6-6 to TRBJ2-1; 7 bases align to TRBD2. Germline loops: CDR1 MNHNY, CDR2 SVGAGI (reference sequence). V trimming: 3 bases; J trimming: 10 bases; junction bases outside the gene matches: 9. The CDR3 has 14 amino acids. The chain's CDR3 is CASSYFREVYEQFF. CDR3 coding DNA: TGTGCCAGCAGTTATTTCCGGGAGGTGTACGAGCAGTTCTTC.

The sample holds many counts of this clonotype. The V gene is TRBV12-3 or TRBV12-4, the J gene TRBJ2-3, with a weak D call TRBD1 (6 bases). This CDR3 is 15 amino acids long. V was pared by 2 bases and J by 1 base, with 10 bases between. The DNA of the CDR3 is TGTGCCAGCAGTTTATCGGGACACCGCACAGATACGCAGTATTTT. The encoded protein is CASSLSGHRTDTQYF.